This TCR beta chain was sequenced in a study of monozygotic twins with inflammatory bowel disease. This CDR3 region has 14 residues. The germline CDR1 and CDR2 sequences are SGDLS and YYNGEE. Broader study findings: The sharing of clonotypes with others was lower in IBD patients than in healthy twins, especially with disease activity.

TCRdb reprocessed the 5' RACE reads, keeping one entry per CDR3 protein, no DNA. The table lists roughly 160,000 distinct CDR3 sequences. Note on this clonotype: The antigen remains undetermined.

The sequenced sample was blood. This sequence was found in a human donor with ulcerative colitis or Crohn's disease, or a healthy co-twin of an affected twin (not recorded which). The chain combines TRBV9 with TRBJ1-1. CDR3 loop: CASSPGGGATEAFF. Supplemented by reference TRBV9 and TRBJ1-1, the full variable domain reads DSGVTQTPKHLITATGQRVTLRCSPRSGDLSVYWYQQSLDQGLQFLIQYYNGEERAKGNILERFSAQQFPDLHSELNLSSLELGDSALYFCASSPGGGATEAFFGQGTRLTVV.